This TCR beta chain emerged from a study of T cell changes during pregnancy in multiple sclerosis. TCRdb's copy holds only in-frame clones and misses some; the assay was immunoSEQ multiplex PCR. The sample holds some 16,000 clones, 65% to 90% seen once. The germline V gene has CDR1 SNHLY and CDR2 FYNNEI. V shed 4 bases, J shed 2 bases, and the junction held 4 bases outside the gene matches. The CDR3 consists of 14 residues. The starting material was CD8+ T cells from peripheral blood mononuclear cells, obtained after pregnancy. J is TRBJ2-7 and V is TRBV2, with 8 bases identical to TRBD2. The TCR comes from a female donor in good health, enrolled as a control in a pregnancy study. CDR3 sequence reads: CASSGVSGAYEQYF. Written as DNA, the CDR3 is TGTGCCAGCAGTGGCGTTAGCGGGGCCTACGAGCAGTACTTC.